A single sample gave rise to the 19 T cell receptor beta chains below, sequenced in a study of T cells in Graves' hyperthyroidism and ophthalmopathy. There were TCR beta CDR3 regions amplified from RNA transcripts. First-round RT-PCR with HTBI primers amplified the TCR CDR3 region. TCRdb fed the multiplex PCR reads into MiXCR, producing one record per CDR3 protein. The data contain 350,000 or so distinct CDR3 sequences, roughly a sixth of them seen just once; the ten biggest clones take up almost 35%. The material sequenced was blood. Receptors were obtained from a woman aged 30 to 39 with Graves' hyperthyroidism that later progressed to Graves' ophthalmopathy.

The sample holds a few counts of this clonotype. V usage is TRBV28 and J usage is TRBJ2-1, with D possibly being TRBD1 (5 bases). Germline assignment: CDR1 MDHEN and CDR2 SYDVKM. The CDR3 has 15 amino acids. V gave up 6 bases and J gave up 4 bases, with 16 bases separating them. The CDR3 DNA reads TGTGCCAGCAGCCAAGCAATACAGGATTACAATGAGCAGTTCTTC. Its protein product is CASSQAIQDYNEQFF.

This clonotype came up many times. The rearrangement links TRBV3-1 to TRBJ2-7, with TRBD2 matching 10 bases. CDR1 and CDR2 from the germline V gene are LGHDT and YNNKEL (reference sequence). There are 15 residues in the CDR3. With 7 bases clipped from V and 3 bases from J, the junction kept 9 bases outside the gene matches. The CDR3 bases are TGTGCCAGCACCCTAGCGGGAGAGGGGGACTACGAGCAGTACTTC. Protein: CASTLAGEGDYEQYF.

This clonotype came up many times. The chain uses TRBV2 and TRBJ2-3; D uncertain. The CDR3 runs 15 residues. V gave up 4 bases and J gave up 2 bases, with 13 bases separating them. Germline loops: CDR1 SNHLY, CDR2 FYNNEI. The CDR3 sequence: CASSGLESHTDTQYF. Written as DNA, the CDR3 is TGTGCCAGCAGTGGTCTAGAGTCGCACACAGATACGCAGTATTTT.

As regards this clonotype: Germline and junction disagree at one end, which may indicate a read error. V and J are TRBV2 and TRBJ2-1, with a weak D call TRBD1 (5 bases). The length of the CDR3 is 11 residues. CDR1 is SNHLY and CDR2 is FYNNEI in the germline V gene. For the CDR3, the DNA is TGTACCAGCATCCAGGGTAATGAGCAGTTCTTC. Its protein is CTSIQGNEQFF.

The rearrangement links TRBV5-1 to TRBJ2-7; no reliable D call. Per germline, CDR1 SGHRS and CDR2 YFSETQ. CDR3 size: 14 residues. V gave up 2 bases and J gave up 2 bases, with 11 bases separating them. The CDR3 DNA is TGCGCCAGCAGCTTCTACGGCTTCACCTACGAGCAGTACTTC. It translates to CASSFYGFTYEQYF.

This clonotype appeared a few times. The chain carries TRBV3-1 and TRBJ1-3; maybe TRBD1 (5 bases). The germline CDR1 and CDR2 sequences are LGHDT and YNNKEL (reference sequence). The CDR3 covers 18 residues. V gave up 0 bases and J gave up 0 bases, with 15 bases separating them. The CDR3 sequence is CASSQEKGQLSSGNTIYF. The CDR3 DNA is TGTGCCAGCAGCCAAGAGAAGGGGCAGCTGAGCTCTGGAAACACCATATATTTT.

The rearrangement joins TRBV6-2 or TRBV6-3 to TRBJ2-7, with 7 bases lining up with TRBD2. The J segment lost 5 bases and the V segment lost 2 bases, leaving 15 bases of the junction unmatched. The CDR3 spans 17 residues. Germline CDR1 is MNHEY and CDR2 is SVGEGT. CDR3 DNA sequence: TGTGCCAGCAGTTACACATTACCGCGGGAGAGCGGGGACGAGCAGTACTTC. It codes for CASSYTLPRESGDEQYF.

This clonotype came up many times. The chain is built from TRBV27 and TRBJ2-7; TRBD1 might be the D (6 bases). V lost 6 bases and J 2 bases, leaving 14 bases between the germline ends. The CDR3 totals 14 residues. CDR1 is MNHEY and CDR2 is SMNVEV in the germline V gene (reference sequence). DNA for the CDR3: TGTGCCAGCAGGGATCACGGACAGACCTACGAGCAGTACTTC. Translation gives CASRDHGQTYEQYF.

This clonotype was detected ten times or more. In DNA, the CDR3 is TGTGCCAGCAGTTTTGGGACAGGGAGACGAAACACCATATATTTT. Its translation: CASSFGTGRRNTIYF. This chain joins TRBV12-3 or TRBV12-4 and TRBJ1-3; 9 positions match TRBD1. The CDR3 sequence is 15 residues long. With V trimmed by 3 bases and J by 5 bases, 5 bases remained unmatched.

Only a few counts were recorded for this clonotype. The chain employs TRBV7-9 and TRBJ2-6; D remains ambiguous. CDR1 is SEHNR, CDR2 FQNEAQ, per germline (reference sequence). The CDR3 covers 17 residues. The V end lost 2 bases, the J end lost 0 bases, and 11 bases lay between the germline ends. CDR3 DNA: TGTGCCAGCAGCTTATGGTCAGTCACCTCTGGGGCCAACGTCCTGACTTTC. It yields the protein CASSLWSVTSGANVLTF.

The chain recombines TRBV3-1 with TRBJ2-7, with D possibly being TRBD2 (6 bases). With 4 bases removed from V and 2 bases from J, the gap between germline ends came to 21 bases. CDR1 is LGHDT and CDR2 is YNNKEL in the germline V gene (reference sequence). The CDR3 length is 17 residues. The DNA for the CDR3 is TGTGCCAGCAGCCCCCGGGGTTCACGGGAGTCTCCCTACGAGCAGTACTTC. Its protein is CASSPRGSRESPYEQYF.

The V and J genes are TRBV7-6 and TRBJ1-1; D is unresolved. Trimming took 4 bases from V and 0 from J, leaving 12 bases between them. CDR3 length: 15 residues. Germline loops: CDR1 SGHVS, CDR2 FNYEAQ. The DNA of the CDR3 is TGTGCCAGCAGCTCTCTTGGAGGGTTGAACACTGAAGCTTTCTTT. Translating gives CASSSLGGLNTEAFF.

The table lists this clonotype with many counts. The chain links TRBV6-2 or TRBV6-3 to TRBJ1-4; 8 bases agree with TRBD1. This CDR3 has 16 amino acids. Trimming at V came to 2 bases and at J to 8 bases, leaving 10 bases not matched to a gene. Germline-derived CDR1 and CDR2 are MNHEY and SVGEGT. CDR3 bases: TGTGCCAGCAGTTACCTGCGGGGACAGGCCGGGGAAAAACTGTTTTTT. Amino acids: CASSYLRGQAGEKLFF.

This clonotype came up many times. The chain has TRBV7-2 and TRBJ2-7, with D perhaps matching TRBD2 (6 bases). The V and J ends lost 1 base and 2 bases respectively, with 9 bases between them. CDR3 length: 14 amino acids. Per the germline V gene, CDR1 is SGHTA and CDR2 is FQGNSA. The CDR3 nucleotides read TGTGCCAGCAGCTTAGGTCCGGGAGCCTACGAGCAGTACTTC. This translates into CASSLGPGAYEQYF.

The J gene is TRBJ1-5, the V gene TRBV4-1; TRBD1 might be the D (5 bases). The V gene lost 2 bases and the J gene lost 3 bases, with 11 bases spanning the gap. The germline V gene encodes CDR1 MGHRA and CDR2 YSYEKL. The CDR3 has 15 residues. CDR3 nucleotides: TGCGCCAGCAGCCAACGCGACAGAGACAATCAGCCCCAGCATTTT. Translating gives CASSQRDRDNQPQHF.

This clonotype was found a few times. The rearrangement joins TRBV4-1 to TRBJ2-7, with a weak D call TRBD2 (6 bases). The ends were cut back, 0 bases at V and 0 bases at J, with 12 bases in the middle. In germline, CDR1 is MGHRA, CDR2 YSYEKL. This CDR3 has 16 residues. Written as DNA, the CDR3 is TGCGCCAGCAGCCAAGAGTCTGGACTAAACTCCTACGAGCAGTACTTC. Translated, it gives CASSQESGLNSYEQYF.

This clonotype has at least ten counts. The V and J genes are TRBV28 and TRBJ1-3, with a possible D match to TRBD1 (5 bases). The CDR3 consists of 14 residues. Trimming removed 8 bases at V and 0 bases at J, with 11 bases between. Germline V CDR1 and CDR2: MDHEN, SYDVKM. The CDR3 sequence: CASGARGSGNTIYF. The CDR3 bases are TGTGCCAGCGGGGCGAGGGGCTCTGGAAACACCATATATTTT.

The CDR3 region is CAWSNLEAGGQVGELFF. The CDR3 region has the DNA TGTGCCTGGAGTAACCTGGAGGCGGGGGGGCAGGTCGGGGAGCTGTTTTTT. The chain employs TRBV30 and TRBJ2-2; 9 bases are shared with TRBD2. The CDR3 consists of 17 residues. Germline V gene data show CDR1 as GTSNPN and CDR2 as SVGIG (reference sequence). V lost 2 bases, J lost 7 bases, and 14 bases stayed unmatched.

This clonotype appeared many times. This chain joins TRBV24-1 and TRBJ2-5; D is undetermined. Germline V lookup: CDR1 KGHDR, CDR2 SFDVKD. V was pared by 4 bases and J by 5 bases, with 7 bases between. CDR3 length: 12 amino acids. CDR3 region: CATSDDWETQYF. As DNA, the CDR3 is TGTGCCACCAGTGACGACTGGGAGACCCAGTACTTC.